The next 6 T cell receptor beta chains were all read from a single sample in a study of cytomegalovirus exposure and HLA in healthy donors. Repertoires were generated with immunoSEQ multiplex PCR, while TCRdb's copy carries only in-frame clones and drops some. This table holds roughly 130,000 clones, almost 90% found once. The sample was PBMCs. These receptors originate from a man aged 30-40 years in good health and CMV-seronegative.

The V gene is TRBV11-3, the J gene TRBJ2-1; TRBD1 aligns across 7 bases. The germline V gene encodes CDR1 SGHNT and CDR2 YENEEA. V was pared by 1 base and J by 8 bases, with 11 bases of the junction left unmatched. This CDR3 is 16 amino acids long. This CDR3 is CASSLGRIGQDDEQFF. CDR3 in DNA: TGTGCCAGCAGCTTAGGGCGAATTGGACAGGACGATGAGCAGTTCTTC. The variable domain in full, completed from reference TRBV11-3 and TRBJ2-1, reads EAGVVQSPRYKIIEKKQPVAFWCNPISGHNTLYWYLQNLGQGPELLIRYENEEAVDDSQLPKDRFSAERLKGVDSTLKIQPAELGDSAVYLCASSLGRIGQDDEQFFGPGTRLTVL.

The J gene is TRBJ2-1, the V gene TRBV7-9; TRBD2 matches at 8 bases. Germline-derived CDR1 and CDR2 are SEHNR and FQNEAQ (reference sequence). Trimming removed 5 bases from V and 0 bases from J; junction bases left unmatched: 12. The CDR3 runs to 18 residues. DNA of the CDR3: TGTGCCAGCAGCCCATTGGGGCAGCGGGAGTCCTCCTACAATGAGCAGTTCTTC. As protein: CASSPLGQRESSYNEQFF.

The chain uses TRBV10-3 and TRBJ2-5; perhaps TRBD2 as D (5 bases). This CDR3 is built from 13 residues. CDR1 is ENHRY, CDR2 SYGVKD, per germline. V lost 4 bases, J lost 2 bases, and 8 bases lay in between. CDR3 bases: TGTGCCATCAGTGTTGCGGGTCAAGAGACCCAGTACTTC. Residues: CAISVAGQETQYF.

The V and J genes are TRBV19 and TRBJ1-2; D is undetermined. V lost 1 base to trimming and J lost 0 bases, with 9 bases between them. The germline gives CDR1 LNHDA, CDR2 SQIVND (reference sequence). This CDR3 contains 15 residues. In DNA, the CDR3 is TGTGCCAGTAGTATAGGACACGCAGCTAACTATGGCTACACCTTC. Amino acids: CASSIGHAANYGYTF.

V gene TRBV2 combines with J gene TRBJ2-3, with 7 bases that match TRBD1. The CDR3 is 14 residues long. Trimming cost V 5 bases and J 6 bases; bases outside gene matches: 8. Germline values: CDR1 SNHLY, CDR2 FYNNEI. CDR3 amino acids: CASSPWTGSDTQYF. CDR3 in DNA: TGTGCCAGCAGTCCCTGGACAGGAAGCGATACGCAGTATTTT. The whole variable domain, remainder taken from reference TRBV2 and TRBJ2-3, is EPEVTQTPSHQVTQMGQEVILRCVPISNHLYFYWYRQILGQKVEFLVSFYNNEISEKSEIFDDQFSVERPDGSNFTLKIRSTKLEDSAMYFCASSPWTGSDTQYFGPGTRLTVL.

The genes are TRBV7-9 and TRBJ2-1, with D perhaps matching TRBD2 (5 bases). There are 14 residues in the CDR3. Trimming pared 1 base from V and 5 bases from J, leaving 9 bases between. From germline, CDR1 is SEHNR and CDR2 FQNEAQ (reference sequence). CDR3 sequence reads: CASSLVLGNNEQFF. The DNA for the CDR3 is TGTGCCAGCAGCTTAGTACTAGGTAACAATGAGCAGTTCTTC.